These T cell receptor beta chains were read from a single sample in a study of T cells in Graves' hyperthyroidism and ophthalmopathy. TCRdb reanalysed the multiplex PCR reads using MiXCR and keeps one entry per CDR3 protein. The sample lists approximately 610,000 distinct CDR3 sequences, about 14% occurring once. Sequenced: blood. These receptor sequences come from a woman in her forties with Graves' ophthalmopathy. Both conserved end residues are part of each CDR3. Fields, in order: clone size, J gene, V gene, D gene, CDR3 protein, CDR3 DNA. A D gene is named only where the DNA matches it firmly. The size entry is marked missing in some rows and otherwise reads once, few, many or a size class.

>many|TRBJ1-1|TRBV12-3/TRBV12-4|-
CASSFNGVTEAFF
TGTGCCAGCAGTTTCAATGGGGTCACTGAAGCTTTCTTT
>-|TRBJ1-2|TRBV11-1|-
CASSLSQGGSNYGYTF
TGTGCCAGCAGCCTCTCCCAGGGAGGGTCCAACTATGGCTACACCTTC
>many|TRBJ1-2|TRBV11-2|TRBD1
CASSNYPHRGIRGYTF
TGTGCCAGCAGCAATTATCCCCACAGGGGAATTCGCGGCTACACCTTC
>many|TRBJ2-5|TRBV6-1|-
CASSRDFMVETQYF
TGTGCCAGCAGCCGGGACTTCATGGTGGAGACCCAGTACTTC
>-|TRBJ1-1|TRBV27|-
CASSPRLTVVNTEAFF
TGTGCCAGCAGTCCCAGGTTGACAGTCGTGAACACTGAAGCTTTCTTT
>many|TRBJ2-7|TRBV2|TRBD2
CASSLGTSGYDGYF
TGTGCCAGCAGTCTAGGGACTAGCGGGTATGATGGGTACTTC
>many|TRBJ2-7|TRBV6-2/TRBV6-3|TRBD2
CASSLSAGGNEQYF
TGTGCCAGCAGCCTCTCAGCGGGAGGCAACGAGCAGTACTTC
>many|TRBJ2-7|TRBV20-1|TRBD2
CSAGVGLAGDGQYF
TGCAGTGCTGGGGTGGGACTAGCGGGAGACGGGCAGTACTTC
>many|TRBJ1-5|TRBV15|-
CATSNPDLGQPQHF
TGTGCCACCAGCAATCCGGATCTTGGACAGCCCCAGCATTTT
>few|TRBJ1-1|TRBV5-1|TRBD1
CASSPGGTGPEAFF
TGCGCCAGCAGCCCGGGGGGGACAGGGCCTGAAGCTTTCTTT
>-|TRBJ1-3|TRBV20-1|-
CSAREGQSDSGNTIYF
TGCAGTGCTAGAGAGGGACAATCGGACTCTGGAAACACCATATATTTT
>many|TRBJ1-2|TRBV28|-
CASSLSHVYGYTF
TGTGCCAGCAGTTTGTCGCACGTCTATGGCTACACCTTC
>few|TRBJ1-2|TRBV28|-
CASSTGEKFYGYTF
TGTGCCAGCAGCACCGGGGAGAAGTTCTATGGCTACACCTTC